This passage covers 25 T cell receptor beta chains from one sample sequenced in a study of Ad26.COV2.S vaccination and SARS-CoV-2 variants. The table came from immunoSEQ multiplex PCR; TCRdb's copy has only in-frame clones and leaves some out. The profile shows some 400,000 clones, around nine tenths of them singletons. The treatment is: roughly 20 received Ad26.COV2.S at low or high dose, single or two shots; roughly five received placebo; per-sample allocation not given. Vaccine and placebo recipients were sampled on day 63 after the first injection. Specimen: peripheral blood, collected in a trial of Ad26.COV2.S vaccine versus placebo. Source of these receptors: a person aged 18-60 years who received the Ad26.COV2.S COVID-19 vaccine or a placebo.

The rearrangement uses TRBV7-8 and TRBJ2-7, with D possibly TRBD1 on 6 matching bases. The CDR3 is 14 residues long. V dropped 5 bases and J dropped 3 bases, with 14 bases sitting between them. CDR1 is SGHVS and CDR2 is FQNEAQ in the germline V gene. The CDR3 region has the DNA TGTGCCAGCAGCAGAGCGACAGGTGGCTACGAGCAGTACTTC. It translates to CASSRATGGYEQYF.

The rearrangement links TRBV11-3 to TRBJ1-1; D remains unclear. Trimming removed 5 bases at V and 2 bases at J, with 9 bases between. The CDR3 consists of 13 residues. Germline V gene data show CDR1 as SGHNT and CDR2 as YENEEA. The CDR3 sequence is CASSSDLNTEAFF. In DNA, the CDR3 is TGTGCCAGCAGCAGCGACCTAAACACTGAAGCTTTCTTT.

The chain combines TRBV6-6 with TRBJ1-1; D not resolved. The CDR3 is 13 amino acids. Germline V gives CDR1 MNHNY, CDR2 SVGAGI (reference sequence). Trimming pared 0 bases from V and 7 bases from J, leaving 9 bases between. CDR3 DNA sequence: TGTGCCAGCAGTTACTCGCCAGCCCTTGAAGCTTTCTTT. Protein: CASSYSPALEAFF.

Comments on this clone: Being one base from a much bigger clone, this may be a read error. CDR3: CASSLHNEQFF. The DNA of the CDR3 is TGTGCCAGCAGCTTGCACAATGAGCAGTTCTTC. The chain has TRBV5-5 and TRBJ2-1, with D unclear. V lost 1 base and J 5 bases, leaving 1 base between the germline ends. The length of the CDR3 is 11 residues. CDR1 and CDR2 (germline): SGHKS, YYEKEE (reference sequence).

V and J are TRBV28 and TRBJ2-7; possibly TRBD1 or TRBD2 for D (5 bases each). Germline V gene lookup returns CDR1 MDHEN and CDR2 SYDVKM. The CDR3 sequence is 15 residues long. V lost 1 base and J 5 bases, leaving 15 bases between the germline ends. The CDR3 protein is CASSLSGLPGDEQYF. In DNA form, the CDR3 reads TGTGCCAGCAGTTTATCGGGGCTCCCTGGGGACGAGCAGTACTTC.

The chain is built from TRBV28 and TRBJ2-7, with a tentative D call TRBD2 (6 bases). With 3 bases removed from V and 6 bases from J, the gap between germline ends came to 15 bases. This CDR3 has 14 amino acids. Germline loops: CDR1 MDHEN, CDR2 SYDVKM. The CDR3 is CASSFVVPLAEQYF. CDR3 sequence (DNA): TGTGCCAGCAGTTTCGTGGTCCCACTAGCCGAGCAGTACTTC.

The CDR3 reads CASSMDRLNYGYTF. The DNA of the CDR3 is TGCGCCAGCAGCATGGACAGGCTAAACTATGGCTACACCTTC. The rearrangement uses TRBV5-1 and TRBJ1-2, with 7 positions matching TRBD1. The CDR3 totals 14 residues. The germline V gene has CDR1 SGHRS and CDR2 YFSETQ. J gave up 2 bases and V 4 bases, and 5 bases lay outside the gene matches.

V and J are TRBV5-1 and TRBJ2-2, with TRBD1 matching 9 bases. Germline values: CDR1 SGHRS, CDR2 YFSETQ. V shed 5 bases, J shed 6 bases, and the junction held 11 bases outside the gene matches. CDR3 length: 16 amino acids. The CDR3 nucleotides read TGCGCCAGCAGTCCTTCGGGACAGGGAAGTTCCGGGGAGCTGTTTTTT. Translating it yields CASSPSGQGSSGELFF.

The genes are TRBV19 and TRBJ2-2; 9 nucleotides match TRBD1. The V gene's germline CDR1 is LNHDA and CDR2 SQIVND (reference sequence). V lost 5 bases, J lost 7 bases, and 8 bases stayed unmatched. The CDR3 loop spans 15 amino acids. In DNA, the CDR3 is TGTGCCAGTAGTCCAAGACAGGGGGAGGGCGGGGAGCTGTTTTTT. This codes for CASSPRQGEGGELFF.

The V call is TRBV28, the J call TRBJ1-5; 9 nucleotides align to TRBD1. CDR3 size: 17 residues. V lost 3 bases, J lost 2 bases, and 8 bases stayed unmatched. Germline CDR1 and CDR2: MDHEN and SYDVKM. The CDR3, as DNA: TGTGCCAGCAGTTTCCCACAGGGGGCATCGGGCAATCAGCCCCAGCATTTT. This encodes CASSFPQGASGNQPQHF.

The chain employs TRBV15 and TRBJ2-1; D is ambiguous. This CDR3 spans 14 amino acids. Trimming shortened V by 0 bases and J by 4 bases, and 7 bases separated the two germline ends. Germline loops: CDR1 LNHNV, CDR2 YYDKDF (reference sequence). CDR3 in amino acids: CATSRDGFYNEQFF. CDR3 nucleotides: TGTGCCACCAGCAGAGATGGGTTTTACAATGAGCAGTTCTTC.

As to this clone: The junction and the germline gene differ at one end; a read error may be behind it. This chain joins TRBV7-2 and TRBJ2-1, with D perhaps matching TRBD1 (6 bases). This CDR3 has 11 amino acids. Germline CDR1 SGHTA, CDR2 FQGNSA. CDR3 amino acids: CASSLGQIGLF. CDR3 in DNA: TGTGCCAGCAGCCTTGGACAGATTGGGCTCTTC. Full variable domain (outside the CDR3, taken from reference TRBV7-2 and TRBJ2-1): GAGVSQSPSNKVTEKGKDVELRCDPISGHTALYWYRQSLGQGLEFLIYFQGNSAPDKSGLPSDRFSAERTGGSVSTLTIQRTQQEDSAVYLCASSLGQIGLFGPGTRLTVL.

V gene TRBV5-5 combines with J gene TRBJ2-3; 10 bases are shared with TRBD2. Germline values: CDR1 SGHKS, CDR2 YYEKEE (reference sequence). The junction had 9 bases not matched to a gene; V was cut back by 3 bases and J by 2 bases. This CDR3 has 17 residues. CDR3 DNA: TGTGCCAGCAGCTCTGGACTAGCGGAGGGCCCCACAGATACGCAGTATTTT. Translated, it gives CASSSGLAEGPTDTQYF.

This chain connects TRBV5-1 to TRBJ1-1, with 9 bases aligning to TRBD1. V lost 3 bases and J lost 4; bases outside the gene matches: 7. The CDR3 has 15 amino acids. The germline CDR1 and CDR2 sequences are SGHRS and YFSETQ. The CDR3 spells CASSWSETGGTEAFF. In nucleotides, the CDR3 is TGCGCCAGCAGCTGGAGTGAGACAGGGGGCACTGAAGCTTTCTTT.

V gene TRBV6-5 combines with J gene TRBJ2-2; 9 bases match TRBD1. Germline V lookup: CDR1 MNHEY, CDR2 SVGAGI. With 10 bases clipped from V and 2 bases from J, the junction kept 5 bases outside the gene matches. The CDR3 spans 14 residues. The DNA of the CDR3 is TGTGCCACCAGGGACAGGGTAAACACCGGGGAGCTGTTTTTT. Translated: CATRDRVNTGELFF.

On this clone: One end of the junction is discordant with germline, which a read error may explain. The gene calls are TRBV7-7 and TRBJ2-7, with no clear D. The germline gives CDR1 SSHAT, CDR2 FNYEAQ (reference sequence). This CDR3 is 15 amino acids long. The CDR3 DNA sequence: TGTGCTAGCAGCTTGGGCAGTCCACTCCACTACGAGCAGTACTTC. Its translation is CASSLGSPLHYEQYF.

CDR3 region: CAISDKGDTGELFF. CDR3 coding DNA: TGTGCCATCAGTGATAAGGGGGACACCGGGGAGCTGTTTTTT. The chain has TRBV10-3 and TRBJ2-2; tentatively, D is TRBD1 (6 bases). V shed 3 bases and J shed 3 bases, with 8 bases lying between them. The CDR3 length is 14 residues. Germline V lookup: CDR1 ENHRY, CDR2 SYGVKD.

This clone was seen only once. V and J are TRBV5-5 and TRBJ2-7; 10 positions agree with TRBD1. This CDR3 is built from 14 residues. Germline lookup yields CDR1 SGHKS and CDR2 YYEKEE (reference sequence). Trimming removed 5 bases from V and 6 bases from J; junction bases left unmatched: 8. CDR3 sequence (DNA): TGTGCCAGCAGACCGACCGGGACAGGGGTCGAGCAGTACTTC. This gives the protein CASRPTGTGVEQYF.

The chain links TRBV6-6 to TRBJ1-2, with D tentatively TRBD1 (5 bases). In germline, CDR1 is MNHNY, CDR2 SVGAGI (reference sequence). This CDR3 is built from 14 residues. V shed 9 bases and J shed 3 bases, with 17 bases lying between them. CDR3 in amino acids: CASGSGIFDYGYTF. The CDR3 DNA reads TGTGCCAGTGGATCAGGGATCTTTGACTATGGCTACACCTTC.

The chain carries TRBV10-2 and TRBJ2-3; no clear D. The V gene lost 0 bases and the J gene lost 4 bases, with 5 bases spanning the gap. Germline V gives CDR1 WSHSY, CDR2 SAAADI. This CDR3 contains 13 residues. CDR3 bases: TGCGCCAGCAGTGAGTCGTACCCAGATACGCAGTATTTT. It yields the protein CASSESYPDTQYF.

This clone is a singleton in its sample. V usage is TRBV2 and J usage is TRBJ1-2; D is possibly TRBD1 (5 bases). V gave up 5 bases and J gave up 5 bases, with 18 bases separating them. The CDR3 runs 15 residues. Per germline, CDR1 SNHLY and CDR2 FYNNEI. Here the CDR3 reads CASSQHRGESYGYTF. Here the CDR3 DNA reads TGTGCCAGCAGTCAACACCGGGGGGAGAGTTATGGCTACACCTTC.

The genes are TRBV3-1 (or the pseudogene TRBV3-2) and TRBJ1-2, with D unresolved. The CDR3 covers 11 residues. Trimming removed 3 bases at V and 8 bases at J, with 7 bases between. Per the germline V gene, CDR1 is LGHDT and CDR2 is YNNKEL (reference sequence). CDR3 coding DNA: TGTGCCAGCAGCCACTTACAAGGCTACACCTTC. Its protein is CASSHLQGYTF.

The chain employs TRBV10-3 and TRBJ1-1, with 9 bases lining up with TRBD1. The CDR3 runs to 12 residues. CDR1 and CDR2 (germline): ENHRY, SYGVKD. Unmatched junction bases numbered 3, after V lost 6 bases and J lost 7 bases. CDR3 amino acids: CAIRGTGSEAFF. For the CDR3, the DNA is TGTGCCATCAGGGGGACAGGGAGTGAAGCTTTCTTT.

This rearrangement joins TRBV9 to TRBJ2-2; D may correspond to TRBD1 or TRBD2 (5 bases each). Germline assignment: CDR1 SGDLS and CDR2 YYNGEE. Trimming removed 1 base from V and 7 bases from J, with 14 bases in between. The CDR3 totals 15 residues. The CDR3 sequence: CASSVSRARDGELFF. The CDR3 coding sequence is TGTGCCAGCAGCGTATCGAGGGCCAGGGACGGGGAGCTGTTTTTT.

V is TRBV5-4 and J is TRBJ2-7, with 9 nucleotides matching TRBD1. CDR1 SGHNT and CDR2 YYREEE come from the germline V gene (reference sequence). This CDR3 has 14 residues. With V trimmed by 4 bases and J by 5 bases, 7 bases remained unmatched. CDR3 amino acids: CASSARDRVHEQYF. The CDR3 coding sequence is TGTGCCAGCAGCGCCCGGGACAGGGTCCACGAGCAGTACTTC.